The sequence of this T cell receptor beta chain was determined in a study of blood T cell repertoires in COVID-19. Original methodology: The authors estimated nucleated cell counts from reference gene primer amplification. Using immunoSEQ multiplex PCR, the repertoire was profiled, and TCRdb retains in-frame clones only, with some absent. That table supplies the V and J calls and clone size; D and trimming were determined from the DNA. Of 310,000 or so clones in the sample, 70% to 90% are singletons; the top ten hold approximately 5%. The study drew participants aged about 18 to 90 years from roughly 25 US areas. The sequence was collected from a woman aged 25 to 45 who had recovered from COVID-19. Sequencing was performed on PBMCs or T cells enriched from blood (not recorded which).

CDR3 bases: TGCGCCAGCAGCCAACTCGACAGGGACTATGGCTACACCTTC. It yields the protein CASSQLDRDYGYTF. The gene calls are TRBV4-1 and TRBJ1-2; TRBD1 matches at 7 bases. The CDR3 contains 14 residues. Germline V gene lookup returns CDR1 MGHRA and CDR2 YSYEKL. V trimming: 2 bases; J trimming: 3 bases; junction bases outside the gene matches: 3.